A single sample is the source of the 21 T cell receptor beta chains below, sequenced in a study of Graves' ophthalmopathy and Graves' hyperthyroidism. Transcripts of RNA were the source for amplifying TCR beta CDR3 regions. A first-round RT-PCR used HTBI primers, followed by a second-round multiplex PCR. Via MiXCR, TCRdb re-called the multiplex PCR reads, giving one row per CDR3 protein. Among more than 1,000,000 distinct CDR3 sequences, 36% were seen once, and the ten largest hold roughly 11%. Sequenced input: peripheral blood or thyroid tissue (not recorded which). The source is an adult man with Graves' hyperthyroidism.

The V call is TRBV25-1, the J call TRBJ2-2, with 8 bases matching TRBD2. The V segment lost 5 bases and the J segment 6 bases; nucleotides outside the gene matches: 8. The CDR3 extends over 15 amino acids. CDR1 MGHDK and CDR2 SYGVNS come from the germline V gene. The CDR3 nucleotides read TGTGCCAGCAGTTCCGGGGGGGGTAATCCCGGGGAGCTGTTTTTT. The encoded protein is CASSSGGGNPGELFF. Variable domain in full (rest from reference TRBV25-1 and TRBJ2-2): EADIYQTPRYLVIGTGKKITLECSQTMGHDKMYWYQQDPGMELHLIHYSYGVNSTEKGDLSSESTVSRIRTEHFPLTLESARPSHTSQYLCASSSGGGNPGELFFGEGSRLTVL.

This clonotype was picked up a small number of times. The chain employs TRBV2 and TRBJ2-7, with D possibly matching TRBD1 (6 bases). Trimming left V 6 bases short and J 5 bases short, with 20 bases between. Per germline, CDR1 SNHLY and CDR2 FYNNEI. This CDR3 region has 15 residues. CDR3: CASSPNRQDSHEQYF. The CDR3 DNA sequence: TGTGCCAGCAGCCCGAACCGACAGGATAGCCACGAGCAGTACTTC.

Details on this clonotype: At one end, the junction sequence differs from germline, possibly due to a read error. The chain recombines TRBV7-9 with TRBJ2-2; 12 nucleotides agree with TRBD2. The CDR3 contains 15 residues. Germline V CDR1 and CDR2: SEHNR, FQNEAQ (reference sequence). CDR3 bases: TGTGCCAGCAGCGCCCCGGGACTAGCGGGCGGGGGGCTGTTTTTT. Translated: CASSAPGLAGGGLFF.

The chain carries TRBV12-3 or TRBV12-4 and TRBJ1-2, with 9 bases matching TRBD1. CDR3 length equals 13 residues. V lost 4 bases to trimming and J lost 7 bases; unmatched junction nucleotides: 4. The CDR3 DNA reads TGTGCCAGCAGTTGGACAGGGGTCGCTGGCTACACCTTC. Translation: CASSWTGVAGYTF.

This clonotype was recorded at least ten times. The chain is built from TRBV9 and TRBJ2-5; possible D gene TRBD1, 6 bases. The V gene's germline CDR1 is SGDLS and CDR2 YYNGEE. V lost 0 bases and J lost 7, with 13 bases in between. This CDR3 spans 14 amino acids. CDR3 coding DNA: TGTGCCAGCAGCGTAGTGGTCAAAGGGGGGACCCAGTACTTC. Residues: CASSVVVKGGTQYF. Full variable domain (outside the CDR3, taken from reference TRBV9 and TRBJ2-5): DSGVTQTPKHLITATGQRVTLRCSPRSGDLSVYWYQQSLDQGLQFLIQYYNGEERAKGNILERFSAQQFPDLHSELNLSSLELGDSALYFCASSVVVKGGTQYFGPGTRLLVL.

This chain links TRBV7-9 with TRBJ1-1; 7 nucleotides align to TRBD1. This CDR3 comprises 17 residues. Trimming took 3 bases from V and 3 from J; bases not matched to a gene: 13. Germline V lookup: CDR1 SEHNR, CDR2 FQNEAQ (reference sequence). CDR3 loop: CASSFSDRANRDTEAFF. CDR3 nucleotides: TGTGCCAGCAGCTTTTCCGACAGGGCGAACAGAGACACTGAAGCTTTCTTT.

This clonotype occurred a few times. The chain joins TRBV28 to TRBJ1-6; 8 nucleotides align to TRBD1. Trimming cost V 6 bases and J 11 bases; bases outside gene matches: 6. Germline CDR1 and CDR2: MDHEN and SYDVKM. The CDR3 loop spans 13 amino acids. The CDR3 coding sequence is TGTGCCAGCAGATGGGACAGGTTCGCACCCCTCCACTTT. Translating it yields CASRWDRFAPLHF. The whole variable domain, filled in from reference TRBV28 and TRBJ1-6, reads DVKVTQSSRYLVKRTGEKVFLECVQDMDHENMFWYRQDPGLGLRLIYFSYDVKMKEKGDIPEGYSVSREKKERFSLILESASTNQTSMYLCASRWDRFAPLHFGNGTRLTVT.

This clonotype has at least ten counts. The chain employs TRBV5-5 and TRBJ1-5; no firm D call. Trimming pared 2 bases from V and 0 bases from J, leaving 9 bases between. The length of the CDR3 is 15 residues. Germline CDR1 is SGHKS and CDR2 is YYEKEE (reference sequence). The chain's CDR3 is CASSFFDGSNQPQHF. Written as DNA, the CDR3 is TGTGCCAGCAGCTTTTTCGACGGTAGCAATCAGCCCCAGCATTTT.

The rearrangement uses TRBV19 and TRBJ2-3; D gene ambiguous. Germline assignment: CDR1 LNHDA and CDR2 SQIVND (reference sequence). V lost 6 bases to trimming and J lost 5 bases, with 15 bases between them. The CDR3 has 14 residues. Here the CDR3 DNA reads TGTGCCAGTAGGGACGTGTCCCACGGAGATACGCAGTATTTT. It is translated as CASRDVSHGDTQYF.

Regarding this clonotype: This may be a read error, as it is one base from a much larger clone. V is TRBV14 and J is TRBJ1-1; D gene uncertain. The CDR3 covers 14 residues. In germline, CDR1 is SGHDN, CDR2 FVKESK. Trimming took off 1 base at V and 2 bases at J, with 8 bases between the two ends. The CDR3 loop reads CASSQVSNNTEAFF. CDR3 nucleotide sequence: TGTGCCAGCAGCCAAGTCTCCAATAACACTGAAGCTTTCTTT.

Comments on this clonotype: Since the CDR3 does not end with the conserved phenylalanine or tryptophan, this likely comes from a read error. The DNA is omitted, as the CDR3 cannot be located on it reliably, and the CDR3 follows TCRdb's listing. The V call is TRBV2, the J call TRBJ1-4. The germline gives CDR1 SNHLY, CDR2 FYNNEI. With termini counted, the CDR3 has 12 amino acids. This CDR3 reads CASRGGTSGRGI.

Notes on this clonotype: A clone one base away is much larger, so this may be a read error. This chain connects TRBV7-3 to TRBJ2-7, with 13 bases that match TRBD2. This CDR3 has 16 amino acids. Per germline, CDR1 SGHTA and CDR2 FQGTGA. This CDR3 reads CASSDGLAGVAYEHYF. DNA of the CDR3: TGTGCCAGCAGCGATGGACTAGCGGGGGTAGCCTACGAGCATTACTTC.

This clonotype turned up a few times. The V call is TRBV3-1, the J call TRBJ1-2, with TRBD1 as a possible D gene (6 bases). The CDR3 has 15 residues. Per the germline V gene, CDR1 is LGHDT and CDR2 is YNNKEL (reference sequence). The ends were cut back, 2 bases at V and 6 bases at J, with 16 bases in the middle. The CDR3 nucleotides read TGTGCCAGCAGCCAACGGCTCGGGGGGCTGAATGGCTACACCTTC. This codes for CASSQRLGGLNGYTF.

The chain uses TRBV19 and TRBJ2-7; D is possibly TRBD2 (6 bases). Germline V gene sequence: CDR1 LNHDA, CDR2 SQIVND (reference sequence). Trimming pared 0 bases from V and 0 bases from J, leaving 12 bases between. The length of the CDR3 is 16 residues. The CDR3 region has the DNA TGTGCCAGTAGTATAGATGGTAGCGGCAGCTCCTACGAGCAGTACTTC. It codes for CASSIDGSGSSYEQYF.

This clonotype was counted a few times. The CDR3 bases are TGCAGTGCTAGATCTGGGAGTGGCTACGAGCAGTACTTC. It codes for CSARSGSGYEQYF. The chain has TRBV20-1 and TRBJ2-7, with D maybe TRBD2 (5 bases). Trimming removed 2 bases at V and 3 bases at J, with 11 bases between. The CDR3 has 13 residues. CDR1 and CDR2 from the germline V gene are DFQATT and SNEGSKA (reference sequence).

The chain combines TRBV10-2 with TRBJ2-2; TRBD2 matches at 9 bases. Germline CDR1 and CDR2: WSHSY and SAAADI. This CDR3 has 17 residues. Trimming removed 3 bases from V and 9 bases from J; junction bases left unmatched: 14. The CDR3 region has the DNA TGCGCCAGCAGTGATGTTGCTAGCGGGATGATTCTACGGGAGCTGTTTTTT. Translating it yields CASSDVASGMILRELFF.

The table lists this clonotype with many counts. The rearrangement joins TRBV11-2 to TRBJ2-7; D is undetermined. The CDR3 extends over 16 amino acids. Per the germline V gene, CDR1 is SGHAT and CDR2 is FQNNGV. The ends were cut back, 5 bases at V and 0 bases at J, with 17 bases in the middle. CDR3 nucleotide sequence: TGTGCCAGCAGCACCCCGACGGGTTTCAGCTCCTACGAGCAGTACTTC. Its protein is CASSTPTGFSSYEQYF.

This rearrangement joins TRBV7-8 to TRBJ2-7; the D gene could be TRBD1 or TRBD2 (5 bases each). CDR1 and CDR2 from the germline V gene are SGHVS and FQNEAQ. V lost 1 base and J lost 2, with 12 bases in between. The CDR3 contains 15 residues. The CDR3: CASSLGWDGTYEQYF. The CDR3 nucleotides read TGTGCCAGCAGCTTAGGTTGGGACGGAACCTACGAGCAGTACTTC.

CDR3 DNA sequence: TGCGCCAGCAGCTTGAAAGTAATCGAGGGGGACACTGAAGCTTTCTTT. This sequence encodes CASSLKVIEGDTEAFF. The genes are TRBV5-1 and TRBJ1-1; possible D gene TRBD1, 6 bases. Germline V gene data show CDR1 as SGHRS and CDR2 as YFSETQ. This CDR3 region has 16 residues. V lost 1 base to trimming and J lost 3 bases, with 16 bases between them.

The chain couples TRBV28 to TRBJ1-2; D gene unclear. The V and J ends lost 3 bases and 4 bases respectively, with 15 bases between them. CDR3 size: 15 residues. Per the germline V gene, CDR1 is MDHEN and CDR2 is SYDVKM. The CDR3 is CASSFLDSPLYGYTF. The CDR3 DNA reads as TGTGCCAGCAGTTTTCTAGACTCCCCGCTCTATGGCTACACCTTC.

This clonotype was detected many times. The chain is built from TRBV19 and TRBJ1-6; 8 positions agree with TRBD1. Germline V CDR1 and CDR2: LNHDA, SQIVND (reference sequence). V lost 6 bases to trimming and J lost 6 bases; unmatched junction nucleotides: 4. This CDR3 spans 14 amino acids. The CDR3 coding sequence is TGTGCCAGTAGACCGCAGGGGGCTAATTCACCCCTCCACTTT. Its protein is CASRPQGANSPLHF.